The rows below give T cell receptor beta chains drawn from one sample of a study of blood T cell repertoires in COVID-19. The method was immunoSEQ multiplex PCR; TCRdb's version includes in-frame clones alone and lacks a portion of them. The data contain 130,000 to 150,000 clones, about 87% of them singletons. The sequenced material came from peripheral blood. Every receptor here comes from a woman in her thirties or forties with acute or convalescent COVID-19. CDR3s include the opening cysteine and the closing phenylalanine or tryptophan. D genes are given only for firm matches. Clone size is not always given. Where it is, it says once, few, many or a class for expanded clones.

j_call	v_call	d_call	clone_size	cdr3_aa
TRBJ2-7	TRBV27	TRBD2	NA	CASSFAGTSDYEQYF
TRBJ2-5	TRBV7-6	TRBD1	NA	CASSPPGQGRETQYF
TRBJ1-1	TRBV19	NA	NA	CASASENTEAFF
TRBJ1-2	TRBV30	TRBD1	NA	CAWSVALRGNYGYTF
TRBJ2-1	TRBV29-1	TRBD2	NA	CSVGRSGRDNEQFF
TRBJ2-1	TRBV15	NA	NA	CATSREGGGGNEQFF
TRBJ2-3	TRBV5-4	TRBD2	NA	CASSQGTSGRAQADTQYF
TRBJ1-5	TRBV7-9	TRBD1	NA	CASSEGTGEGFYQPQHF
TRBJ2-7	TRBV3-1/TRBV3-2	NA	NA	CASSQDGGISGQYF
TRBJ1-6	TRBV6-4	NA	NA	CASSQDRLYNSPLHF
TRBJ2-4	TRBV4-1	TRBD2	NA	CASSQEASGRAKNIQYF
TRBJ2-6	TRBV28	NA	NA	CASGGGPLEGANVLTF
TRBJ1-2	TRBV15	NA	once	CATSSRLGAGYTF
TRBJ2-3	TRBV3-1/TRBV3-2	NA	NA	CASSQEGSADTQYF
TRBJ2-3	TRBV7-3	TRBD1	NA	CASSLTGGEDTQYF
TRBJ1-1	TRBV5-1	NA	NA	CASSLTANTEAFF
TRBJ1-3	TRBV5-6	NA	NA	CASSLSGSGNTIYF
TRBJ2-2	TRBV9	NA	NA	CASSRRGLAGTGELFF
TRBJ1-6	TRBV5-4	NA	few	CASSLGPDRNNSPLHF
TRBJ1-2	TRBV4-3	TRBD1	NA	CASSYRGTGYGYTF